This paragraph covers one T cell receptor (beta chain) sequence. Only in-frame clones appear in the TCRdb table, and some are missing; sequencing was by immunoSEQ multiplex PCR. This table has roughly 2,300,000 clones, roughly 90% appearing once. The authors divided CD4+ cells into CD45RA+ naive and CD45RA-negative memory subsets. This entry is derived from a study of shared clonotypes between healthy human individuals. About the study: Per donor, CD8 memory used one plate, CD8 naive used two, CD4 memory used three and CD4 naive used three.

Germline V gene data show CDR1 as MNHNY and CDR2 as SVGAGI (reference sequence). The ends lost 0 bases at V and 1 base at J; junction bases unmatched: 5. The CDR3 is 16 residues long. The sample was naive CD4+ T cells from PBMCs. Subset meaning: CD45RA+ positively selected. This chain uses TRBV6-6 with TRBJ1-1, with 7 bases that match TRBD1. The clonotype comes from a young man in good health. Some clones in this sample may be carry-over from other donors' samples. The CDR3 sequence is CASSYSAAGGNTEAFF. CDR3 bases: TGTGCCAGCAGTTACTCGGCGGCAGGGGGGAACACTGAAGCTTTCTTT.